The clone carrying this TCR beta chain was observed a handful of times. The data belong to a study of blood T cell repertoires in COVID-19. Libraries were prepared by immunoSEQ multiplex PCR; TCRdb keeps only in-frame clonotypes and omits some of them. The data hold 95,000 to 150,000 clones, with 70% to 85% observed a single time. The length of the CDR3 is 12 residues. The germline V gene has CDR1 SGDLS and CDR2 YYNGEE. The V gene lost 5 bases and the J gene lost 5 bases, with 10 bases spanning the gap. Source material: peripheral blood. The rearrangement links TRBV9 to TRBJ1-2, with TRBD1 as a possible D gene (5 bases). The clonotype originates from a woman between 65 and 79 years old with acute or convalescent COVID-19. The CDR3 bases are TGTGCCAGCAGGGGGACTTCGTATGGCTACACCTTC. It codes for CASRGTSYGYTF.